These 10 T cell receptor beta chains originate from one sample sequenced in a study of blood T cell repertoires in COVID-19. Profiled with immunoSEQ multiplex PCR; TCRdb holds only in-frame clones, not every one. The table lists fewer than 350,000 clones, roughly 87% of them singletons, with 9.4% in the top ten. Sequences were obtained from peripheral blood. The receptors derive from a man between 18 and 29 years old with active or convalescent COVID-19.

The chain couples TRBV2 to TRBJ1-6; tentatively, D is TRBD1 (6 bases). Germline CDR1 SNHLY, CDR2 FYNNEI. Trimming left V 7 bases short and J 0 bases short, with 10 bases between. The CDR3 is made up of 15 amino acids. CDR3 DNA: TGTGCCAGCATTGGACAGAGCTCCTATAATTCACCCCTCCACTTT. Protein: CASIGQSSYNSPLHF.

J is TRBJ2-1 and V is TRBV19, with TRBD2 matching over 9 bases. J was trimmed by 5 bases and V by 7 bases; bases with no gene match: 12. Germline CDR1 is LNHDA and CDR2 is SQIVND (reference sequence). The CDR3 spans 16 residues. CDR3 loop: CASNPVLGLANNEQFF. The DNA of the CDR3 is TGTGCCAGTAACCCCGTCCTGGGACTAGCCAACAATGAGCAGTTCTTC.

The chain joins TRBV12-5 to TRBJ2-1; TRBD1 matches 8 bases. The CDR3 loop spans 18 amino acids. Unmatched junction bases numbered 12, after V lost 4 bases and J lost 1 base. In germline, CDR1 is LGHNT, CDR2 FRNRAP. The CDR3, as DNA: TGTGCTAGTGGTTGGCCTACAGGGGGGCGCGGATCCTACAATGAGCAGTTCTTC. Translation: CASGWPTGGRGSYNEQFF. The variable domain in full, with the rest retrieved from reference TRBV12-5 and TRBJ2-1, is DARVTQTPRHKVTEMGQEVTMRCQPILGHNTVFWYRQTMMQGLELLAYFRNRAPLDDSGMPKDRFSAEMPDATLATLKIQPSEPRDSAVYFCASGWPTGGRGSYNEQFFGPGTRLTVL.

The chain is built from TRBV12-5 and TRBJ2-3; no firm D call. CDR3 size: 14 residues. Between the trimmed V and J ends, which lost 5 bases and 0 bases, there was a span of 9 bases. CDR1 is LGHNT and CDR2 is FRNRAP in the germline V gene. The CDR3 sequence: CASGARGSTDTQYF. Here the CDR3 DNA reads TGTGCTAGTGGTGCCCGAGGAAGCACAGATACGCAGTATTTT. Full variable domain (outside the CDR3, taken from reference TRBV12-5 and TRBJ2-3): DARVTQTPRHKVTEMGQEVTMRCQPILGHNTVFWYRQTMMQGLELLAYFRNRAPLDDSGMPKDRFSAEMPDATLATLKIQPSEPRDSAVYFCASGARGSTDTQYFGPGTRLTVL.

In this sample, this clone turned up once. The chain combines TRBV5-1 with TRBJ1-1; 11 nucleotides match TRBD1. V shed 1 base, J shed 1 base, and the junction held 3 bases outside the gene matches. The V gene's germline CDR1 is SGHRS and CDR2 YFSETQ. The CDR3 runs 16 residues. The CDR3 coding sequence is TGCGCCAGCAGCTTGTGGGACAGGGGGTCGAACACTGAAGCTTTCTTT. Protein: CASSLWDRGSNTEAFF.

The chain is built from TRBV10-3 and TRBJ1-4; TRBD1 matches 7 bases. This CDR3 contains 15 residues. J gave up 4 bases and V 3 bases, and 5 bases lay outside the gene matches. The germline V gene has CDR1 ENHRY and CDR2 SYGVKD. The CDR3, as DNA: TGTGCCATCAGTGACCCGGGACAGCTTAATGAAAAACTGTTTTTT. Translating gives CAISDPGQLNEKLFF.

The CDR3 sequence is CASSTERASYEQYF. CDR3 sequence (DNA): TGTGCCAGTAGTACCGAGAGGGCATCCTACGAGCAGTACTTC. This sequence joins TRBV19 and TRBJ2-7; D perhaps matches TRBD2 (5 bases). The V gene's germline CDR1 is LNHDA and CDR2 SQIVND (reference sequence). Trimming took 4 bases from V and 1 from J, leaving 11 bases between them. The CDR3 has 14 residues.

Notes on this clone: One junction end disagrees with the germline gene, perhaps due to a read error. V usage is TRBV5-1 and J usage is TRBJ2-7; D is uncertain. Germline V gene lookup returns CDR1 SGHRS and CDR2 YFSETQ. The CDR3 length is 14 residues. The CDR3: CASSILTGSYKQYF. CDR3 coding DNA: TGCGCCAGCAGCATCTTGACGGGTAGCTACAAGCAGTACTTC.

The chain joins TRBV27 to TRBJ2-3, with TRBD1 identical over 8 bases. From germline, CDR1 is MNHEY and CDR2 SMNVEV (reference sequence). CDR3 size: 16 residues. V dropped 1 base and J dropped 2; count of bases not matched to a gene: 5. The DNA of the CDR3 is TGTGCCAGCAGTTTATACAGGGGGACCCCCACAGATACGCAGTATTTT. Encoded protein: CASSLYRGTPTDTQYF.

CDR3 DNA sequence: TGTGCCAGCAGTGGGGGGAGGGGGTCCTACGAGCAGTACTTC. It translates to CASSGGRGSYEQYF. The V call is TRBV2, the J call TRBJ2-7, with D possibly being TRBD2 (7 bases). CDR3 length: 14 amino acids. Germline CDR1 SNHLY, CDR2 FYNNEI. V was trimmed by 4 bases and J by 1 base, leaving 11 bases between them.